This T cell receptor (beta chain) came from a study of blood T cell repertoires in COVID-19. Germline loops: CDR1 SQVTM, CDR2 ANQGSEA. This CDR3 contains 17 residues. The V segment lost 3 bases and the J segment 3 bases; nucleotides outside the gene matches: 15. Per the study methods: Reference gene primer amplification gave estimated nucleated cell counts. Assay: immunoSEQ multiplex PCR; the TCRdb copy retains only in-frame clones and omits some. That table gives V, J and clone size, and the DNA gave D and trimming. The repertoire holds 350,000 to 400,000 clones, with nearly 90% as singletons. The source is a man between 18 and 35 years old with active or convalescent COVID-19. The V and J genes are TRBV29-1 and TRBJ1-2; 8 nucleotides line up with TRBD1. The specimen sequenced was peripheral blood. CDR3 loop: CSVEGYRGGRFYYGYTF. DNA for the CDR3: TGCAGCGTTGAGGGCTACAGGGGGGGACGGTTTTACTATGGCTACACCTTC.